This is a list of T cell receptor beta chains from one sample in a study of T cells in Graves' hyperthyroidism and ophthalmopathy. TCRdb re-called the multiplex PCR reads through MiXCR, storing one row per CDR3 protein. The profile shows fewer than 450,000 distinct CDR3 sequences, about 14% of them singletons. Sequenced: blood. The receptor source for this set is a man aged 50 to 59 with Graves' ophthalmopathy. Each CDR3 is given with its conserved first and last residue. The order of the fields is J gene, D gene, clone size, V gene, CDR3 DNA, CDR3 protein. A D gene is named only where the DNA matches it firmly. The size field is filled for only some rows; it gives once, few, many or a size class.

>TRBJ2-1|TRBD2|many|TRBV24-1
TGTGCCACCAGTGACCCCGTGACTAGCGGGATCTCCTACAATGAGCAGTTCTTC
CATSDPVTSGISYNEQFF
>TRBJ2-3|TRBD2|few|TRBV29-1
TGCAGCGTTGATTTCCCAGCGGGGTTTAGGGGCACAGATACGCAGTATTTT
CSVDFPAGFRGTDTQYF
>TRBJ1-5|TRBD1|many|TRBV7-8
TGTGCCAGCAGGCTAGACAGGGGAAGCAATCAGCCCCAGCATTTT
CASRLDRGSNQPQHF
>TRBJ2-1|TRBD2|many|TRBV19
TGTGCCAGTAGTATAGCCAGACTAGCGGGAGGGCCCTATGAGCAGTTCTTC
CASSIARLAGGPYEQFF
>TRBJ2-4|TRBD2|few|TRBV3-1
TGTGCCAGCAGCCAACAAGGGGTTAGCGGGAGCAACATTCAGTACTTC
CASSQQGVSGSNIQYF
>TRBJ2-5|-|many|TRBV7-2
TGTGCCAGCAGCTTAGGCGGCGTCCAAGAGACCCAGTACTTC
CASSLGGVQETQYF
>TRBJ2-3|TRBD2|many|TRBV12-3/TRBV12-4
TGTGCCAGCAGTTATGCGGGAGGCTACACAGATACGCAGTATTTT
CASSYAGGYTDTQYF
>TRBJ2-7|-|few|TRBV13
TGTGCCAGCAGCTTAGGGCAGAATAGGATTTACGAGCAGTACTTC
CASSLGQNRIYEQYF
>TRBJ2-7|-|many|TRBV5-1
TGCGCCAGCAGCTTGAATTCGCTAGCTGGCGAGCAGTACTTC
CASSLNSLAGEQYF
>TRBJ1-4|-|-|TRBV27
TGTGCCAGCAGTTTATTTACCGGAGTCAGCGAAAAACTGTTTTTT
CASSLFTGVSEKLFF
>TRBJ2-4|TRBD2|many|TRBV6-1
TGTGCCAGCTCTCCACTAGCGGGAGGTGTCAAAAACATTCAGTACTTC
CASSPLAGGVKNIQYF
>TRBJ1-5|TRBD1|-|TRBV28
TGTGCCAGCAGTCCTACTGAGACAGGGAGCAATCAGCCCCAGCATTTT
CASSPTETGSNQPQHF
>TRBJ2-1|-|few|TRBV9
TGTGCCAGCACTCCACGGGACACCTACAATGAGCAGTTCTTC
CASTPRDTYNEQFF
>TRBJ2-1|-|many|TRBV29-1
TGCAGCGTTGATGGGGGTGGGTTCGGCGATGAGCAGTTCTTC
CSVDGGGFGDEQFF
>TRBJ2-3|-|-|TRBV5-1
TGCGCCAGCAGCTCGGGGGATTACCCACTTGGGAATACGCAGTATTTT
CASSSGDYPLGNTQYF
>TRBJ2-1|TRBD2|many|TRBV20-1
TGCAGTGCCGGGACTAGCGGGAGTCTAGGAGAGCAGTTCTTC
CSAGTSGSLGEQFF
>TRBJ2-1|TRBD2|-|TRBV5-4
TGTGCCAGCAGCTCCCCCGGGACTAGCGTCTACAATGAGCAGTTCTTC
CASSSPGTSVYNEQFF
>TRBJ2-2|TRBD2|-|TRBV11-1
TGTGCCAGCAGCTTGCCGACTAGCGGGAGGGCCAACACCGGGGAGCTGTTTTTT
CASSLPTSGRANTGELFF
>TRBJ1-1|-|-|TRBV5-1
TGCGCCAGCAGCTCTCAGGGAGTTACTGAAGCTTTCTTT
CASSSQGVTEAFF
>TRBJ1-1|-|many|TRBV5-6
TGTGCCAGCAGCTTGGGGATCGGAGAAGGTACTGAAGCTTTCTTT
CASSLGIGEGTEAFF
>TRBJ2-3|-|many|TRBV30
TGTGCCAGAACTAGCACTTACACAGATACGCAGTATTTT
CARTSTYTDTQYF
>TRBJ2-3|-|many|TRBV24-1
TGTGCCATCGGTTTTGGGAGCACAGATACGCAGTATTTT
CAIGFGSTDTQYF
>TRBJ2-1|TRBD2|-|TRBV10-3
TGTGCCATCAGTACCAGACAACAGACTAGCGGGGCATCCTACGAGCAGTTCTTC
CAISTRQQTSGASYEQFF
>TRBJ1-1|-|many|TRBV5-5
TGTGCCAGCAGCGAGGAAGGGACGCGGCGGGCTTTCTTT
CASSEEGTRRAFF
>TRBJ2-1|-|many|TRBV9
TGTGCCAGCAGCCTCGGGTCGTTCGAAGAGCAGTTCTTC
CASSLGSFEEQFF
>TRBJ2-1|-|many|TRBV20-1
TGCAGTGCTAGAGAACGGCTGAGCAATGAGCAGTTCTTC
CSARERLSNEQFF
>TRBJ1-2|-|-|TRBV6-2/TRBV6-3
TGTGCCAGCAGTTCCAGGGGCCCTGGCTACACCTTC
CASSSRGPGYTF
>TRBJ2-1|-|few|TRBV25-1
TGTGCCAGCAGTGAAAACAACGGGATTAGCTCCTACAATGAGCAGTTCTTC
CASSENNGISSYNEQFF
>TRBJ2-2|-|medium-sized|TRBV12-5
TGTGCTAGTGGTTCGGTGGGGCCGAGGAGGGAGCTGTTTTTT
CASGSVGPRRELFF
>TRBJ2-2|-|many|TRBV11-1
TGTGCCAGCAGGGCGGGACGACAGAACACCGGGGAGCTGTTTTTT
CASRAGRQNTGELFF
>TRBJ1-1|TRBD1|-|TRBV9
TGTGCCAGCAGCGGCGGTTCGACAGGGATGAACACTGAAGCTTTCTTT
CASSGGSTGMNTEAFF
>TRBJ2-2|-|-|TRBV13
TGTGCCAGCAGCGGAGAGTCGAACACCGGGGAGCTGTTTTTT
CASSGESNTGELFF
>TRBJ2-3|-|-|TRBV9
TGTGCCAGCAGCGTAGGACTACAGGGTTTTAGCACAGATACGCAGTATTTT
CASSVGLQGFSTDTQYF
>TRBJ2-6|-|-|TRBV5-1
TGCGCCAGCAGCTTGGACAGGGGGGGGGGTTCTGGGGCCAACGTCCTGACTTTC
CASSLDRGGGSGANVLTF